Listed below are T cell receptor beta chains from one sample, sequenced in a study of T cell changes during pregnancy in multiple sclerosis. Only in-frame clones appear in the TCRdb table, and some are missing; sequencing was by immunoSEQ multiplex PCR. In the table there are about 80,000 clones, approximately 91% of which are singletons. This sample comprised peripheral blood, obtained before pregnancy. These receptors were obtained from a female donor with multiple sclerosis, enrolled in a pregnancy study. Both conserved end residues are part of each CDR3. A D gene is named only where the DNA matches it firmly. The size of a clone is reported for some rows only, either as once, few or many, or as a class for expanded clones.

DNA: TGTGCCAGCAGCCTCGGGACAGCCGCCTCCTACGAGCAGTACTTC
CDR3: CASSLGTAASYEQYF
size: -
D: -
J: TRBJ2-7
V: TRBV21-1

DNA: TGTGCCAGCAGCTTAAAAGCGGGAGGAGAGGGACCCTATGGCTACACCTTC
CDR3: CASSLKAGGEGPYGYTF
size: -
D: -
J: TRBJ1-2
V: TRBV7-3

DNA: TGTGCCAGCAGACCCCCGGGGGTAGGAAACAATGAGCAGTTCTTC
CDR3: CASRPPGVGNNEQFF
size: once
D: -
J: TRBJ2-1
V: TRBV9

DNA: TGTGCCTTCCCCCGACGGGGCGGGGGTTATGGCTACACCTTC
CDR3: CAFPRRGGGYGYTF
size: -
D: -
J: TRBJ1-2
V: TRBV30

DNA: TGTGCCAGCAGTGCATACAGGGGATCCTACGAGCAGTACTTC
CDR3: CASSAYRGSYEQYF
size: -
D: TRBD1
J: TRBJ2-7
V: TRBV2

DNA: TGCGCCAGCAGCCGACGGGCCTCCATTGAAGGGGGTGACTCCTACGAGCAGTACTTC
CDR3: CASSRRASIEGGDSYEQYF
size: -
D: -
J: TRBJ2-7
V: TRBV5-1

DNA: TGTGCCAGCAGCTTAGATCGGGGTCAGCCCCAGCATTTT
CDR3: CASSLDRGQPQHF
size: -
D: -
J: TRBJ1-5
V: TRBV11-2

DNA: TGCGCCAGCAGCTTCGGGGGGACAGGAGAATATGGCTACACCTTC
CDR3: CASSFGGTGEYGYTF
size: -
D: TRBD1
J: TRBJ1-2
V: TRBV5-1

DNA: TGTGCCAGCGGACGTGGAGGGGTCTATGGCTACACCTTC
CDR3: CASGRGGVYGYTF
size: -
D: -
J: TRBJ1-2
V: TRBV6-1

DNA: TGTGCCATCCGCCGGGGGGCAGGCGCCTACGAGCAGTACTTC
CDR3: CAIRRGAGAYEQYF
size: -
D: -
J: TRBJ2-7
V: TRBV6-6

DNA: TGTGCCAGCAGGAAACAGGGGGGTCAGCCCCAGCATTTT
CDR3: CASRKQGGQPQHF
size: -
D: TRBD1
J: TRBJ1-5
V: TRBV2

DNA: TGTGCCAGCAGCTGGGGGGGCGGGGGAGCTAACTATGGCTACACCTTC
CDR3: CASSWGGGGANYGYTF
size: -
D: -
J: TRBJ1-2
V: TRBV5-4

DNA: TGTGCCAGTAGTATGTCTGGGGCGCGGGGCACTGAAGCTTTCTTT
CDR3: CASSMSGARGTEAFF
size: once
D: -
J: TRBJ1-1
V: TRBV19

DNA: TGTGCCAGCAGCTTAAGCTTTTCCACAGATACGCAGTATTTT
CDR3: CASSLSFSTDTQYF
size: -
D: -
J: TRBJ2-3
V: TRBV11-1

DNA: TGTGCCAGCAGCAGACAGGGGTCGGGGTCTAACTATGGCTACACCTTC
CDR3: CASSRQGSGSNYGYTF
size: -
D: TRBD1
J: TRBJ1-2
V: TRBV7-9

DNA: TGTGCCAGCAGCTTAGGACAGGGGACTAACACTGAAGCTTTCTTT
CDR3: CASSLGQGTNTEAFF
size: -
D: TRBD1
J: TRBJ1-1
V: TRBV7-6

DNA: TGCGCCAGCAGGAAGAGAACAGGGTCCGACACTGAAGCTTTCTTT
CDR3: CASRKRTGSDTEAFF
size: -
D: -
J: TRBJ1-1
V: TRBV5-1

DNA: TGTGCCACCAGCAGAAAAGGGGGAAACACTGAAGCTTTCTTT
CDR3: CATSRKGGNTEAFF
size: -
D: -
J: TRBJ1-1
V: TRBV15

DNA: TGCAGCGTTGCAGGGGATAGCAATCAGCCCCAGCATTTT
CDR3: CSVAGDSNQPQHF
size: once
D: -
J: TRBJ1-5
V: TRBV29-1

DNA: TGTGCCAGCAGTGAAAACAGGGCGACGAACACTGAAGCTTTCTTT
CDR3: CASSENRATNTEAFF
size: few
D: -
J: TRBJ1-1
V: TRBV2

DNA: TGTGCCAGCAGCTCGTTCGGGAGGGGCTACACCTTC
CDR3: CASSSFGRGYTF
size: -
D: -
J: TRBJ1-2
V: TRBV5-4

DNA: TGTGCCAGCAGTTTCGGGGATTTTAACTATGGCTACACCTTC
CDR3: CASSFGDFNYGYTF
size: -
D: -
J: TRBJ1-2
V: TRBV28

DNA: TGCGCCAGCAGCGCCCAACCAGGGTTTTCCTACAATGAGCAGTTCTTC
CDR3: CASSAQPGFSYNEQFF
size: -
D: -
J: TRBJ2-1
V: TRBV5-1

DNA: TGCGCCAGCAGCTTGGCCGGGGTTCGGGGAAACACCATATATTTT
CDR3: CASSLAGVRGNTIYF
size: -
D: -
J: TRBJ1-3
V: TRBV5-1

DNA: TGTGCCAGCAGCGTAGGAGGGGGTTTCGATGAGCAGTTCTTC
CDR3: CASSVGGGFDEQFF
size: -
D: -
J: TRBJ2-1
V: TRBV9

DNA: TGTGCCAGCAGGGTTGGAGCGAACACCGGGGAGCTGTTTTTT
CDR3: CASRVGANTGELFF
size: -
D: -
J: TRBJ2-2
V: TRBV6-1

DNA: TGTGCCAGCAGGGATACAGGGCCGACTAATGAAAAACTGTTTTTT
CDR3: CASRDTGPTNEKLFF
size: -
D: -
J: TRBJ1-4
V: TRBV28

DNA: TGTGCCAGCAGCCGGGACCAACAGGGGACCCAGTACTTC
CDR3: CASSRDQQGTQYF
size: -
D: -
J: TRBJ2-5
V: TRBV5-6

DNA: TGCGCCAGCAGAAATCAGGGGCTACACTCCTATAATTCACCCCTCCACTTT
CDR3: CASRNQGLHSYNSPLHF
size: -
D: -
J: TRBJ1-6
V: TRBV10-2

DNA: TGCGCCAGCAGTGGACAGGGCTCAAAACTGTTTTTT
CDR3: CASSGQGSKLFF
size: -
D: TRBD1
J: TRBJ1-4
V: TRBV10-1

DNA: TGTGCCAGCAGTTACTCTACTACGGGAGAGGGAAAACTGTTTTTT
CDR3: CASSYSTTGEGKLFF
size: -
D: -
J: TRBJ1-4
V: TRBV6-5

DNA: TGTGCCAGCAGGAAGGGGGGGGGCGCCAGAGAAGCTTTCTTT
CDR3: CASRKGGGAREAFF
size: -
D: -
J: TRBJ1-1
V: TRBV2

DNA: TGCGCCAGCAGCTTGTTACAGGGGAACACCGGGGAGCTGTTTTTT
CDR3: CASSLLQGNTGELFF
size: -
D: -
J: TRBJ2-2
V: TRBV5-1

DNA: TGTGCCAGCAGTTCTCTGGGGGGGCAAGAGACCCAGTACTTC
CDR3: CASSSLGGQETQYF
size: -
D: TRBD2
J: TRBJ2-5
V: TRBV2

DNA: TGTGCCAGCAGCACATCGGGACAGGGGGTTGAAAAACTGTTTTTT
CDR3: CASSTSGQGVEKLFF
size: -
D: TRBD1
J: TRBJ1-4
V: TRBV5-5

DNA: TGTGCCAGCAGCTTCAAACCGGGACAGGGGAATTACGAGCAGTACTTC
CDR3: CASSFKPGQGNYEQYF
size: -
D: TRBD1
J: TRBJ2-7
V: TRBV13

DNA: TGTGCCAGCAGCTCCTACTCCTACGAGCAGTACTTC
CDR3: CASSSYSYEQYF
size: -
D: -
J: TRBJ2-7
V: TRBV7-8

DNA: TGTGCCAGCAGTAGACTAGCGGGGGGCCTCACAGATACGCAGTATTTT
CDR3: CASSRLAGGLTDTQYF
size: -
D: TRBD2
J: TRBJ2-3
V: TRBV28

DNA: TGTGCCAGCAGTAGGAGGTCGGGACTGAACTACGAGCAGTACTTC
CDR3: CASSRRSGLNYEQYF
size: -
D: -
J: TRBJ2-7
V: TRBV2

DNA: TGCGCCAGCAGCCAGCCATTTCGCGGGAGAAGCTATGGCTACACCTTC
CDR3: CASSQPFRGRSYGYTF
size: -
D: -
J: TRBJ1-2
V: TRBV4-1

DNA: TGTGCCAGCAGCTTATTCGGGTTCGGGGAGCTGTTTTTT
CDR3: CASSLFGFGELFF
size: -
D: -
J: TRBJ2-2
V: TRBV7-2

DNA: TGTGCCAGCAGCTTGAGAGGCGGGGACACAGATACGCAGTATTTT
CDR3: CASSLRGGDTDTQYF
size: -
D: -
J: TRBJ2-3
V: TRBV7-2

DNA: TGTGCCAGCAGCTTAGTCTCCCGGGGAGAGCTGTTTTTT
CDR3: CASSLVSRGELFF
size: -
D: -
J: TRBJ2-2
V: TRBV7-2

DNA: TGTGCCAGCAGCCGGACAGGGAGGGAGACCCAGTACTTC
CDR3: CASSRTGRETQYF
size: -
D: TRBD1
J: TRBJ2-5
V: TRBV14

DNA: TGTGCCAGCAGCTCGGAGGGGCTCTGGGCCAACGTCCTGACTTTC
CDR3: CASSSEGLWANVLTF
size: -
D: -
J: TRBJ2-6
V: TRBV11-2

DNA: TGTGCCATCAGTGAGCAAGGGGGTCATGAAAAACTGTTTTTT
CDR3: CAISEQGGHEKLFF
size: -
D: -
J: TRBJ1-4
V: TRBV10-3

DNA: TGTGCCAGCAGCGTAGACAGATCAAACTATGGCTACACCTTC
CDR3: CASSVDRSNYGYTF
size: -
D: -
J: TRBJ1-2
V: TRBV9

DNA: TGCGCCAGCAGCCTCGGACAGGGGGCTTCCTACGAGCAGTACTTC
CDR3: CASSLGQGASYEQYF
size: -
D: TRBD1
J: TRBJ2-7
V: TRBV5-1

DNA: TGTGCCAGCAGCTACCGGACAGAAGGCAATCAGCCCCAGCATTTT
CDR3: CASSYRTEGNQPQHF
size: -
D: -
J: TRBJ1-5
V: TRBV7-8

DNA: TGTGCCAGTCAAAGCGGGGGGGCCTCAGATACGCAGTATTTT
CDR3: CASQSGGASDTQYF
size: -
D: TRBD2
J: TRBJ2-3
V: TRBV28

DNA: TGTGCCAGCAGTTACCTCGCCGACTCTAACTATGGCTACACCTTC
CDR3: CASSYLADSNYGYTF
size: -
D: -
J: TRBJ1-2
V: TRBV6-6

DNA: TGCGCCAGCAGCTTGGCTCTAGCGGGGGCCTCCTACGAGCAGTACTTC
CDR3: CASSLALAGASYEQYF
size: -
D: TRBD2
J: TRBJ2-7
V: TRBV5-1

DNA: TGTGCCAGCTCATGGGGGACTGCGGGGGGAAACACCATATATTTT
CDR3: CASSWGTAGGNTIYF
size: -
D: -
J: TRBJ1-3
V: TRBV6-5

DNA: TGTGCCAGCAGCTTAAAACCGACTAGCGGGGGGGCCGGGGAGACCCAGTACTTC
CDR3: CASSLKPTSGGAGETQYF
size: -
D: TRBD2
J: TRBJ2-5
V: TRBV7-4